A single sample gave rise to the 30 T cell receptor beta chains below, sequenced in a study of T cell changes during pregnancy in multiple sclerosis (dated by TCRdb to the late 2010s). Receptors were amplified or captured by the immunoSEQ multiplex PCR assay. The source is immuneACCESS, and TCRdb retained only in-frame sequences with V and J called. Part of the clones is not carried over; for the studies checked, unresolved V genes explain less than half of this, and the remainder is unexplained. Present in this sample are about 50,000 clones, 80% to 95% of which were seen just once. The ten top clones hold around 8.6% of the sample. The sample was CD8+ T cells from peripheral blood mononuclear cells, taken after pregnancy. These receptors were obtained from a female donor with multiple sclerosis, enrolled in a pregnancy study.

The V call is TRBV6-5, the J call TRBJ2-5, with unresolved D. Germline V gives CDR1 MNHEY, CDR2 SVGAGI. Trimming shortened V by 5 bases and J by 5 bases, and 9 bases separated the two germline ends. The CDR3 has 12 residues. CDR3 sequence reads: CASSLAGETQYF. The CDR3 nucleotides are TGTGCCAGCAGTCTGGCCGGGGAGACCCAGTACTTC.

The chain carries TRBV4-1 and TRBJ2-3; possibly TRBD1 for D (6 bases). The V end lost 5 bases, the J end lost 0 bases, and 18 bases lay between the germline ends. The CDR3 covers 17 residues. Germline lookup yields CDR1 MGHRA and CDR2 YSYEKL. The CDR3 here is CASSERTALDSTDTQYF. Written as DNA, the CDR3 is TGCGCCAGCAGCGAAAGGACAGCCTTGGACAGCACAGATACGCAGTATTTT.

V usage is TRBV7-9 and J usage is TRBJ1-2, with TRBD1 matching 8 bases. The J segment lost 4 bases and the V segment lost 2 bases, leaving 15 bases of the junction unmatched. This CDR3 is built from 18 residues. The germline gives CDR1 SEHNR, CDR2 FQNEAQ (reference sequence). CDR3 bases: TGTGCCAGCAGCTTAAGTCGGAACAGGGGGGCTGTATTCTATGGCTACACCTTC. Protein sequence: CASSLSRNRGAVFYGYTF.

The V and J genes are TRBV6-4 and TRBJ2-7, with TRBD1 identical over 9 bases. The length of the CDR3 is 14 residues. V shed 7 bases and J 5 bases; nucleotides not matched to a gene: 9. Germline V gene data show CDR1 as MRHNA and CDR2 as SNTAGT. Here the CDR3 DNA reads TGTGCCAGCACCGGGGACAGGGTATTCGACGAGCAGTACTTC. Its translation: CASTGDRVFDEQYF.

The rearrangement links TRBV6-1 to TRBJ2-1; D perhaps matches TRBD1 (5 bases). This CDR3 region has 11 residues. The germline V gene has CDR1 MNHNS and CDR2 SASEGT. Trimming took 3 bases from V and 13 from J, leaving 10 bases between them. As DNA, the CDR3 is TGTGCCAGCAGTGAGGCCAGGGCACAGTTCTTC. It encodes CASSEARAQFF.

V usage is TRBV2 and J usage is TRBJ2-1, with 8 nucleotides matching TRBD1. Trimming cost V 1 base and J 1 base; bases outside gene matches: 0. CDR3 length: 15 amino acids. Germline CDR1 reads SNHLY; CDR2 reads FYNNEI. The CDR3 DNA is TGTGCCAGCAGTGAAGGGACAGGGTCCTACAATGAGCAGTTCTTC. Protein: CASSEGTGSYNEQFF.

The chain recombines TRBV5-8 with TRBJ1-1; D is perhaps TRBD1 (5 bases). The CDR3 covers 16 residues. The ends were cut back, 0 bases at V and 6 bases at J, with 18 bases in the middle. The germline V gene encodes CDR1 SGHTS and CDR2 YDEGEE. In nucleotides, the CDR3 is TGTGCCAGCAGCTTGGCCTACGGGTGGAGGGGTTCTGAAGCTTTCTTT. It yields the protein CASSLAYGWRGSEAFF.

The chain is built from TRBV7-8 and TRBJ2-1, with 7 bases matching TRBD2. The CDR3 totals 14 residues. The germline V gene has CDR1 SGHVS and CDR2 FQNEAQ. V trimming: 3 bases; J trimming: 9 bases; junction bases outside the gene matches: 8. The CDR3 DNA reads TGTGCCAGCAGCTTGTATCGGGGGGAGGGTGAGCAGTTCTTC. Translating it yields CASSLYRGEGEQFF.

The chain employs TRBV5-1 and TRBJ1-1; D may be TRBD1 (6 bases). Trimming left V 6 bases short and J 1 base short, with 10 bases between. The V gene's germline CDR1 is SGHRS and CDR2 YFSETQ. The CDR3 covers 13 residues. The CDR3 spells CASNRVENTEAFF. Written as DNA, the CDR3 is TGCGCCAGCAACAGGGTTGAGAACACTGAAGCTTTCTTT.

This clone was recorded once. The chain uses TRBV14 and TRBJ2-2; D remains unclear. Germline values: CDR1 SGHDN, CDR2 FVKESK. Deletions cut 3 bases from V and 5 bases from J, with 7 bases between. The CDR3 has 13 residues. CDR3 bases: TGTGCCAGCAGCCATCTCCAGACCGGGGAGCTGTTTTTT. This sequence encodes CASSHLQTGELFF. The whole variable domain, remainder taken from reference TRBV14 and TRBJ2-2, is EAGVTQFPSHSVIEKGQTVTLRCDPISGHDNLYWYRRVMGKEIKFLLHFVKESKQDESGMPNNRFLAERTGGTYSTLKVQPAELEDSGVYFCASSHLQTGELFFGEGSRLTVL.

The chain links TRBV18 to TRBJ1-5; D gene uncertain. The germline CDR1 and CDR2 sequences are KGHSH and LQKENI. V lost 0 bases and J 9 bases, leaving 9 bases between the germline ends. The CDR3 has 13 residues. The CDR3 reads CASSPPFSGPQHF. As DNA, the CDR3 is TGTGCCAGCTCACCACCGTTTTCGGGGCCCCAGCATTTT.

The chain combines TRBV19 with TRBJ2-3; a possible D gene is TRBD1 (5 bases). With 7 bases removed from V and 5 bases from J, the gap between germline ends came to 19 bases. CDR3 length equals 15 residues. Germline assignment: CDR1 LNHDA and CDR2 SQIVND (reference sequence). In DNA, the CDR3 is TGTGCCAGTACAGGGTCTCGAACCCTTTTAGATACGCAGTATTTT. Encoded protein: CASTGSRTLLDTQYF.

The V and J genes are TRBV29-1 and TRBJ2-3, with a tentative D call TRBD1 (6 bases). Germline values: CDR1 SQVTM, CDR2 ANQGSEA. V was trimmed by 4 bases and J by 2 bases, leaving 13 bases between them. CDR3 length equals 14 residues. The CDR3 DNA reads TGCAGCGTTGTGGGGCAGGGGCCCACAGATACGCAGTATTTT. Amino acids: CSVVGQGPTDTQYF.

The chain recombines TRBV7-2 with TRBJ1-2; the D gene is possibly TRBD1 (5 bases). Germline CDR1 is SGHTA and CDR2 is FQGNSA. CDR3 length: 11 residues. CDR3 in amino acids: CLGGGFDGYTF. The CDR3 DNA reads TGTCTCGGGGGGGGATTTGATGGCTACACCTTC.

This clone was detected only a few times. This chain uses TRBV28 with TRBJ1-4; 10 positions agree with TRBD1. CDR1 and CDR2 (germline): MDHEN, SYDVKM. CDR3 length equals 14 residues. The J segment lost 6 bases and the V segment lost 5 bases, leaving 3 bases of the junction unmatched. CDR3: CASSGDRGDEKLFF. The CDR3 DNA reads TGTGCCAGCAGTGGGGACAGGGGAGATGAAAAACTGTTTTTT. Using reference TRBV28 and TRBJ1-4 for the parts outside the CDR3, the full variable domain is DVKVTQSSRYLVKRTGEKVFLECVQDMDHENMFWYRQDPGLGLRLIYFSYDVKMKEKGDIPEGYSVSREKKERFSLILESASTNQTSMYLCASSGDRGDEKLFFGSGTQLSVL.

The chain joins TRBV4-2 to TRBJ1-2; TRBD1 matches 8 bases. From germline, CDR1 is LGHNA and CDR2 YNFKEQ. The CDR3 length is 16 residues. After removal of 4 bases from V and 3 bases from J, the junction contained 10 bases not matched to a gene. The CDR3 region is CASSREDRDVYYGYTF. In DNA, the CDR3 is TGTGCCAGCAGCCGAGAGGACAGGGATGTCTACTATGGCTACACCTTC.

V gene TRBV27 combines with J gene TRBJ2-1; 7 nucleotides line up with TRBD1. J was trimmed by 1 base and V by 5 bases; bases with no gene match: 8. Looked up from germline, CDR1 is MNHEY and CDR2 is SMNVEV (reference sequence). There are 16 residues in the CDR3. The chain's CDR3 is CASSPRGRGSYNEQFF. CDR3 DNA: TGTGCCAGCAGTCCTCGTGGCAGGGGGTCCTACAATGAGCAGTTCTTC.

The V gene is TRBV4-1, the J gene TRBJ1-1; D perhaps matches TRBD1 (6 bases). This CDR3 contains 15 residues. The germline V gene has CDR1 MGHRA and CDR2 YSYEKL. V lost 1 base, J lost 2 bases, and 11 bases lay in between. The CDR3 DNA follows: TGCGCCAGCAGCCAAGGAGGGGGGGCCAACACTGAAGCTTTCTTT. Protein sequence: CASSQGGGANTEAFF.

V gene TRBV7-3 combines with J gene TRBJ2-7, with D perhaps TRBD2 (5 bases). The V gene lost 1 base and the J gene lost 2 bases, with 15 bases spanning the gap. The CDR3 consists of 16 residues. Germline loops: CDR1 SGHTA, CDR2 FQGTGA. The CDR3 DNA reads TGTGCCAGCAGCTTAAGCGCCCACTCGGGGACCTACGAGCAGTACTTC. Encoded protein: CASSLSAHSGTYEQYF. Using reference TRBV7-3 and TRBJ2-7 for the parts outside the CDR3, the full variable domain is GAGVSQTPSNKVTEKGKYVELRCDPISGHTALYWYRQSLGQGPEFLIYFQGTGAADDSGLPNDRFFAVRPEGSVSTLKIQRTERGDSAVYLCASSLSAHSGTYEQYFGPGTRLTVT.

This rearrangement joins TRBV2 to TRBJ1-4; 8 nucleotides agree with TRBD1. The V and J ends lost 11 bases and 7 bases, in that order; junction bases with no gene match: 9. Germline CDR1 reads SNHLY; CDR2 reads FYNNEI. The CDR3 consists of 13 residues. CDR3: CAGQGPFLEKLFF. For the CDR3, the DNA is TGTGCCGGACAGGGACCTTTCCTTGAAAAACTGTTTTTT. Full variable domain (rest looked up from reference TRBV2 and TRBJ1-4): EPEVTQTPSHQVTQMGQEVILRCVPISNHLYFYWYRQILGQKVEFLVSFYNNEISEKSEIFDDQFSVERPDGSNFTLKIRSTKLEDSAMYFCAGQGPFLEKLFFGSGTQLSVL.

The chain recombines TRBV19 with TRBJ1-3, with TRBD1 identical over 9 bases. From germline, CDR1 is LNHDA and CDR2 SQIVND (reference sequence). There are 15 residues in the CDR3. With V trimmed by 5 bases and J by 2 bases, 4 bases remained unmatched. CDR3 region: CASSPWTGAGNTIYF. For the CDR3, the DNA is TGTGCCAGTAGTCCATGGACAGGGGCTGGAAACACCATATATTTT.

The genes are TRBV5-6 and TRBJ2-7; 7 bases are shared with TRBD1. The CDR3 length is 14 residues. V shed 2 bases and J 4 bases; nucleotides not matched to a gene: 6. Germline values: CDR1 SGHDT, CDR2 YYEEEE. CDR3 residues: CASSFRDSTYEQYF. The DNA of the CDR3 is TGTGCCAGCAGCTTCCGGGACAGTACTTACGAGCAGTACTTC.

A note on this clone: This may stem from a read error, because a much larger clone lies one nucleotide away. The genes are TRBV11-3 and TRBJ2-2; 8 bases are a match to TRBD1. V gave up 5 bases and J gave up 8 bases; unmatched junction bases: 7. There are 14 residues in the CDR3. Germline-derived CDR1 and CDR2 are SGHNT and YENEEA. The CDR3 DNA reads TGTGCCAGCAGCCCCAGGGGGCACAATGGGGAGCTGTTTTTT. It yields the protein CASSPRGHNGELFF.

The chain links TRBV30 to TRBJ2-1; 8 positions match TRBD2. Germline CDR1 is GTSNPN and CDR2 is SVGIG (reference sequence). V dropped 2 bases and J dropped 7; count of bases not matched to a gene: 7. The CDR3 is 14 residues long. Here the CDR3 DNA reads TGTGCCTGGAGTAGCCAGCGGGAGCCGAATGAGCAGTTCTTC. Protein sequence: CAWSSQREPNEQFF. The variable domain in full, with the rest retrieved from reference TRBV30 and TRBJ2-1, is SQTIHQWPATLVQPVGSPLSLECTVEGTSNPNLYWYRQAAGRGLQLLFYSVGIGQISSEVPQNLSASRPQDRQFILSSKKLLLSDSGFYLCAWSSQREPNEQFFGPGTRLTVL.

The chain is built from TRBV5-6 and TRBJ2-3; TRBD1 might be the D (6 bases). Germline V CDR1 and CDR2: SGHDT, YYEEEE. V gave up 4 bases and J gave up 6 bases, with 21 bases separating them. This CDR3 region has 16 residues. Here the CDR3 reads CASSLYRVPSLDTQYF. The CDR3 DNA follows: TGTGCCAGCAGCCTCTACAGGGTCCCTTCCTTGGATACGCAGTATTTT.

J is TRBJ1-6 and V is TRBV6-4, with TRBD1 matching 10 bases. The CDR3 runs 14 residues. From germline, CDR1 is MRHNA and CDR2 SNTAGT. V lost 3 bases and J lost 9; bases outside the gene matches: 2. CDR3 sequence (DNA): TGTGCCAGCAGTGAAAGGACAGGGGGTTCACCCCTCCACTTT. Protein: CASSERTGGSPLHF.

In DNA form, the CDR3 reads TGTGCCAGCAGCTTAGGACCAGGGGGCGAGCAGTACTTC. Its translation: CASSLGPGGEQYF. The chain carries TRBV11-2 and TRBJ2-7, with 7 bases identical to TRBD1. The CDR3 contains 13 residues. V trimming: 1 base; J trimming: 6 bases; junction bases outside the gene matches: 3. Per germline, CDR1 SGHAT and CDR2 FQNNGV.

V usage is TRBV19 and J usage is TRBJ2-1, with 10 bases aligning to TRBD2. Germline lookup yields CDR1 LNHDA and CDR2 SQIVND (reference sequence). The junction had 8 bases not matched to a gene; V was cut back by 6 bases and J by 6 bases. The CDR3 spans 15 residues. The chain's CDR3 is CASSLTSGNFNEQFF. The CDR3 region has the DNA TGTGCCAGTAGCCTAACTAGCGGGAATTTCAATGAGCAGTTCTTC.

Only one count was recorded for this clone. This chain joins TRBV7-6 and TRBJ2-1; TRBD2 matches 11 bases. The CDR3 runs to 18 residues. V dropped 1 base and J dropped 7; count of bases not matched to a gene: 12. Germline CDR1 is SGHVS and CDR2 is FNYEAQ. Written as DNA, the CDR3 is TGTGCCAGCAGCTTAGGTCACTCGTTAGCGGGAGGGATGAATGAGCAGTTCTTC. Its protein is CASSLGHSLAGGMNEQFF.

The V and J genes are TRBV6-4 and TRBJ2-1; 8 nucleotides match TRBD2. The CDR3 runs 14 residues. Germline V lookup: CDR1 MRHNA, CDR2 SNTAGT. The V gene end was trimmed by 3 bases and the J gene end by 6 bases; junction bases not matched to a gene: 4. The CDR3 DNA reads TGTGCCAGCAGTGAAGGGCGGGAGGCCAATGAGCAGTTCTTC. Translation gives CASSEGREANEQFF.